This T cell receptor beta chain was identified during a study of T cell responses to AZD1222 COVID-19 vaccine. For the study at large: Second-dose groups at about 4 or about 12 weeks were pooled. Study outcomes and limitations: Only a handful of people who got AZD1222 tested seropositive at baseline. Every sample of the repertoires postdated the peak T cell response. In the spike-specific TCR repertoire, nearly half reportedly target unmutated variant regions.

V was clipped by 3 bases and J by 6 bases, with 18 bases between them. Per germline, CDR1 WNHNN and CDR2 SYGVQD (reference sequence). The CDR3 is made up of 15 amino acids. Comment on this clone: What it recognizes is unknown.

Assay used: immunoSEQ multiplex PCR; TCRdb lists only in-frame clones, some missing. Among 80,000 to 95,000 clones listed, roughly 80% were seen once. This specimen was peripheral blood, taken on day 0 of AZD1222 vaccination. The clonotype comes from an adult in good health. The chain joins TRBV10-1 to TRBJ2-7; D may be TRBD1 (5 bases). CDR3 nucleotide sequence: TGCGCCAGCAGTGATAGGGGCGCATCTCCTGGCGAGCAGTACTTC. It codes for CASSDRGASPGEQYF.